The 10 T cell receptor beta chains presented below share a single source sample, sequenced in a study of blood T cell repertoires in COVID-19. Some clones are missing from TCRdb's copy, which holds only in-frame ones; the method was immunoSEQ multiplex PCR. This sample yields some 150,000 clones, of which 80% to 85% are seen a single time; roughly 9.1% belongs to the top ten. The sequenced material came from peripheral blood. Every receptor here comes from a woman aged 55-69 years with active or convalescent COVID-19.

Of note for this clone: This may arise from a read error, as a much more abundant clone is one base away. CDR3 sequence: CASSPTGFTEAFF. Written as DNA, the CDR3 is TGTGCCAGCAGCCCCACAGGGTTCACTGAAGCTTTCTTT. This chain uses TRBV3-1 (or the pseudogene TRBV3-2) with TRBJ1-1, with a tentative D call TRBD1 (6 bases). Germline-derived CDR1 and CDR2 are LGHDT and YNNKEL (reference sequence). Trimming took 4 bases from V and 4 from J, leaving 10 bases between them. CDR3 length: 13 residues.

This rearrangement joins TRBV29-1 to TRBJ1-2; D gene ambiguous. The CDR3 loop spans 12 amino acids. Between the trimmed V and J ends, which lost 0 bases and 2 bases, there was a span of 4 bases. Germline V CDR1 and CDR2: SQVTM, ANQGSEA. This CDR3 is CSVEESNYGYTF. CDR3 in DNA: TGCAGCGTTGAAGAGAGCAACTATGGCTACACCTTC.

There are a few counts of this clone. This chain links TRBV7-2 with TRBJ2-7; TRBD2 matches 7 bases. Germline-derived CDR1 and CDR2 are SGHTA and FQGNSA. After removal of 2 bases from V and 2 bases from J, the junction contained 6 bases not matched to a gene. The CDR3 is 15 amino acids. The CDR3 sequence: CASSLNLRGTYEQYF. CDR3 DNA: TGTGCCAGCAGCTTAAATCTGCGGGGGACCTACGAGCAGTACTTC.

V usage is TRBV7-2 and J usage is TRBJ2-6; D might be TRBD1 (5 bases). Germline CDR1 SGHTA, CDR2 FQGNSA. The CDR3 runs 19 residues. Trimming left V 1 base short and J 0 bases short, with 16 bases between. The CDR3 sequence: CASSLVRATYTSGANVLTF. The CDR3 DNA reads as TGTGCCAGCAGCTTAGTCAGGGCCACCTATACCTCTGGGGCCAACGTCCTGACTTTC. Full variable domain (remainder filled in from reference TRBV7-2 and TRBJ2-6): GAGVSQSPSNKVTEKGKDVELRCDPISGHTALYWYRQSLGQGLEFLIYFQGNSAPDKSGLPSDRFSAERTGGSVSTLTIQRTQQEDSAVYLCASSLVRATYTSGANVLTFGAGSRLTVL.

This chain uses TRBV9 with TRBJ2-1, with TRBD2 matching over 11 bases. V shed 4 bases and J 4 bases; nucleotides not matched to a gene: 4. Germline values: CDR1 SGDLS, CDR2 YYNGEE. This CDR3 comprises 15 residues. The DNA of the CDR3 is TGTGCCAGCAGCCCCGGGACTAGCGGATACAATGAGCAGTTCTTC. Translating it yields CASSPGTSGYNEQFF.

This chain links TRBV9 with TRBJ1-6; 7 nucleotides align to TRBD1. CDR1 and CDR2 from the germline V gene are SGDLS and YYNGEE. The length of the CDR3 is 15 residues. After removal of 3 bases from V and 7 bases from J, the junction contained 7 bases not matched to a gene. CDR3 coding DNA: TGTGCCAGCAGCGCGACGCAGACAGGGAATTCACCCCTCCACTTT. Residues: CASSATQTGNSPLHF.

The J gene is TRBJ1-3, the V gene TRBV5-1; perhaps TRBD1 as D (5 bases). The V gene lost 0 bases and the J gene lost 9 bases, with 13 bases spanning the gap. The length of the CDR3 is 14 residues. Per germline, CDR1 SGHRS and CDR2 YFSETQ. CDR3 nucleotides: TGCGCCAGCAGCTTGGCTGACGGCGGGGGCACCATATATTTT. Translation gives CASSLADGGGTIYF.

By sample share, this clone is medium-sized (0.01 to 0.1%). The chain has TRBV24-1 and TRBJ2-1; 9 bases map to TRBD1. The germline V gene has CDR1 KGHDR and CDR2 SFDVKD. The CDR3 spans 16 residues. Trimming removed 2 bases from V and 3 bases from J; junction bases left unmatched: 4. CDR3 nucleotide sequence: TGTGCCACCAGTGATTCGGACAGGGGCTACTACAATGAGCAGTTCTTC. Its translation: CATSDSDRGYYNEQFF.

The V and J genes are TRBV28 and TRBJ2-7, with D possibly being TRBD2 (6 bases). V lost 4 bases, J lost 3 bases, and 19 bases lay in between. In germline, CDR1 is MDHEN, CDR2 SYDVKM. This CDR3 has 16 amino acids. In DNA form, the CDR3 reads TGTGCCAGCAGTTCCCCCTCCGTCGGCGGGGACTACGAGCAGTACTTC. The encoded protein is CASSSPSVGGDYEQYF.

The V and J genes are TRBV28 and TRBJ1-3; D is possibly TRBD1 (6 bases). Germline V gene lookup returns CDR1 MDHEN and CDR2 SYDVKM. There are 14 residues in the CDR3. The V end lost 6 bases, the J end lost 0 bases, and 9 bases lay between the germline ends. CDR3 region: CASRGQHSGNTIYF. The CDR3 bases are TGTGCCAGCAGAGGACAGCACTCTGGAAACACCATATATTTT.